A selection of T cell receptor beta chains follows, all from one sample in a study of CD8 T cells in Susac syndrome. TCRdb re-derived calls from the immunoSEQ multiplex PCR reads in MiXCR, one entry per CDR3 protein. This sample has around 110,000 distinct CDR3 sequences, with 96% found just once. The sequenced sample consisted of CD4+ T cells from PBMCs. Receptors originate from a human donor with Susac syndrome. The CDR3 runs from the conserved cysteine through the conserved F or W. The order of the fields is CDR3 protein, CDR3 DNA, clone size, V gene, J gene, D gene. D genes are given only for firm matches. Only part of the rows carry a size: once, few, many, or a class if the clone is expanded.

CDR3aa: CASSPGQSLYGYTF
CDR3nt: TGTGCCAGCAGCCCGGGACAGTCTCTGTATGGCTACACCTTC
abundance: .
v_gene: TRBV3-1
j_gene: TRBJ1-2
d_gene: TRBD1

CDR3aa: CSVAGPSTDTQYF
CDR3nt: TGCAGCGTGGCGGGGCCTTCCACAGATACGCAGTATTTT
abundance: once
v_gene: TRBV29-1
j_gene: TRBJ2-3
d_gene: .

CDR3aa: CASSHGTNNEQFF
CDR3nt: TGCGCCAGCAGCCACGGGACAAACAATGAGCAGTTCTTC
abundance: .
v_gene: TRBV5-1
j_gene: TRBJ2-1
d_gene: .

CDR3aa: CASSPRTGGRYEQFF
CDR3nt: TGTGCCAGCAGCCCCCGGACAGGGGGCCGGTATGAGCAGTTCTTC
abundance: .
v_gene: TRBV7-2
j_gene: TRBJ2-1
d_gene: TRBD1

CDR3aa: CASSPGLAGYNEQFF
CDR3nt: TGTGCCAGCAGCCCTGGACTAGCGGGCTACAATGAGCAGTTCTTC
abundance: few
v_gene: TRBV12-3/TRBV12-4
j_gene: TRBJ2-1
d_gene: TRBD2

CDR3aa: CASSPNRETQYF
CDR3nt: TGTGCCAGCAGTCCGAACAGGGAGACCCAGTACTTC
abundance: .
v_gene: TRBV28
j_gene: TRBJ2-5
d_gene: .

CDR3aa: CSASPGTGNYNEQFF
CDR3nt: TGCAGTGCAAGTCCCGGGACAGGTAACTACAATGAGCAGTTCTTC
abundance: .
v_gene: TRBV20-1
j_gene: TRBJ2-1
d_gene: TRBD1

CDR3aa: CSARLAGSYEQYF
CDR3nt: TGCAGCGCACGACTAGCGGGGTCCTACGAGCAGTACTTC
abundance: .
v_gene: TRBV29-1
j_gene: TRBJ2-7
d_gene: TRBD2

CDR3aa: CASSPRDSGTGELFF
CDR3nt: TGCGCCAGCAGCCCGCGTGATAGCGGCACCGGGGAGCTGTTTTTT
abundance: .
v_gene: TRBV5-1
j_gene: TRBJ2-2
d_gene: .

CDR3aa: CSARGAQPQHF
CDR3nt: TGCAGTGCTAGAGGGGCTCAGCCCCAGCATTTT
abundance: .
v_gene: TRBV20-1
j_gene: TRBJ1-5
d_gene: .

CDR3aa: CASSRQDRGSYEQYF
CDR3nt: TGTGCCAGCAGCCGTCAAGACAGGGGTTCCTACGAGCAGTACTTC
abundance: .
v_gene: TRBV6-5
j_gene: TRBJ2-7
d_gene: TRBD1

CDR3aa: CASSLAPDASYNEQFF
CDR3nt: TGTGCCAGCAGTTTAGCGCCAGACGCCTCCTACAATGAGCAGTTCTTC
abundance: .
v_gene: TRBV12-3/TRBV12-4
j_gene: TRBJ2-1
d_gene: .

CDR3aa: CASSLHGREGSDTQYF
CDR3nt: TGTGCCAGCAGCTTACATGGGCGGGAGGGCTCAGATACGCAGTATTTT
abundance: .
v_gene: TRBV7-3
j_gene: TRBJ2-3
d_gene: TRBD2

CDR3aa: CAGSRIGEQFF
CDR3nt: TGTGCCGGGTCGAGGATTGGCGAGCAGTTCTTC
abundance: .
v_gene: TRBV30
j_gene: TRBJ2-1
d_gene: .

CDR3aa: CASSETGGYGYTF
CDR3nt: TGTGCCAGCAGCGAGACAGGGGGCTACGGCTACACCTTC
abundance: .
v_gene: TRBV5-4
j_gene: TRBJ1-2
d_gene: TRBD1

CDR3aa: CSAPGGGTRTQYF
CDR3nt: TGCAGTGCTCCCGGGGGGGGCACCAGGACCCAGTACTTC
abundance: .
v_gene: TRBV20-1
j_gene: TRBJ2-5
d_gene: TRBD2

CDR3aa: CASSQVLATYNEQFF
CDR3nt: TGTGCCAGCAGCCAAGTCCTAGCGACCTACAATGAGCAGTTCTTC
abundance: .
v_gene: TRBV3-1
j_gene: TRBJ2-1
d_gene: .

CDR3aa: CSVEGQGLDYGYTF
CDR3nt: TGCAGCGTTGAAGGACAGGGGTTGGACTATGGCTACACCTTC
abundance: .
v_gene: TRBV29-1
j_gene: TRBJ1-2
d_gene: TRBD1

CDR3aa: CASSSGLAGERDTQYF
CDR3nt: TGTGCCAGCAGTTCGGGACTAGCGGGAGAGAGAGATACGCAGTATTTT
abundance: .
v_gene: TRBV5-4
j_gene: TRBJ2-3
d_gene: TRBD2

CDR3aa: CASSYSSGGKNIQYF
CDR3nt: TGTGCCAGCAGTTACTCCTCGGGGGGGAAAAACATTCAGTACTTC
abundance: .
v_gene: TRBV6-6
j_gene: TRBJ2-4
d_gene: TRBD2

CDR3aa: CAYDRENTEAFF
CDR3nt: TGTGCCTACGACAGGGAGAACACTGAAGCTTTCTTT
abundance: .
v_gene: TRBV30
j_gene: TRBJ1-1
d_gene: TRBD1

CDR3aa: CASSKVEDWKQYF
CDR3nt: TGTGCCAGCAGCAAAGTGGAAGACTGGAAGCAGTACTTC
abundance: .
v_gene: TRBV21-1
j_gene: TRBJ2-7
d_gene: .

CDR3aa: CASSAGIRETQYF
CDR3nt: TGCGCCAGCAGCGCCGGAATTAGAGAGACCCAGTACTTC
abundance: .
v_gene: TRBV5-1
j_gene: TRBJ2-5
d_gene: .

CDR3aa: CASSWGMNTEAFF
CDR3nt: TGTGCCAGCAGTTGGGGAATGAACACTGAAGCTTTCTTT
abundance: .
v_gene: TRBV27
j_gene: TRBJ1-1
d_gene: .

CDR3aa: CAISSTGGNYGYTF
CDR3nt: TGTGCCATCAGTTCGACAGGGGGCAACTATGGCTACACCTTC
abundance: .
v_gene: TRBV10-3
j_gene: TRBJ1-2
d_gene: TRBD1

CDR3aa: CSVTTGGHGNIQYF
CDR3nt: TGCAGCGTTACCACGGGAGGCCACGGAAACATTCAGTACTTC
abundance: .
v_gene: TRBV29-1
j_gene: TRBJ2-4
d_gene: TRBD2

CDR3aa: CASGSGIQKNIQYF
CDR3nt: TGTGCCAGCGGAAGTGGGATCCAAAAAAACATTCAGTACTTC
abundance: once
v_gene: TRBV12-3/TRBV12-4
j_gene: TRBJ2-4
d_gene: .

CDR3aa: CASSSLGFGANVLTF
CDR3nt: TGTGCCAGCAGTTCCCTTGGTTTTGGGGCCAACGTCCTGACTTTC
abundance: .
v_gene: TRBV7-3
j_gene: TRBJ2-6
d_gene: .

CDR3aa: CASSVGISGRYSNEQFF
CDR3nt: TGTGCCAGCAGCGTAGGAATTAGCGGGAGGTATTCGAATGAGCAGTTCTTC
abundance: .
v_gene: TRBV9
j_gene: TRBJ2-1
d_gene: TRBD2

CDR3aa: CASSPLGGGRGYTF
CDR3nt: TGTGCCAGTAGTCCCCTAGGGGGGGGCCGAGGCTACACCTTC
abundance: .
v_gene: TRBV19
j_gene: TRBJ1-2
d_gene: .

CDR3aa: CSASPPGAPANTEAFF
CDR3nt: TGCAGTGCTAGTCCCCCAGGGGCCCCGGCGAACACTGAAGCTTTCTTT
abundance: .
v_gene: TRBV20-1
j_gene: TRBJ1-1
d_gene: .

CDR3aa: CSARLPRGIHEQYF
CDR3nt: TGCAGTGCTCGGCTGCCAAGGGGAATCCACGAGCAGTACTTC
abundance: .
v_gene: TRBV20-1
j_gene: TRBJ2-7
d_gene: .

CDR3aa: CAWSGDRGTYNEQFF
CDR3nt: TGTGCCTGGAGTGGGGACAGGGGCACCTACAATGAGCAGTTCTTC
abundance: .
v_gene: TRBV30
j_gene: TRBJ2-1
d_gene: TRBD1

CDR3aa: CASSRWTGGGNEQFF
CDR3nt: TGTGCCAGCAGCCGTTGGACAGGGGGCGGCAATGAGCAGTTCTTC
abundance: .
v_gene: TRBV7-2
j_gene: TRBJ2-1
d_gene: TRBD1

CDR3aa: CASKVAGDWGEQYF
CDR3nt: TGTGCCAGCAAAGTGGCGGGGGATTGGGGCGAGCAGTACTTC
abundance: .
v_gene: TRBV28
j_gene: TRBJ2-7
d_gene: TRBD2

CDR3aa: CASSVDTSGSETQYF
CDR3nt: TGTGCCAGCAGTGTTGATACTAGCGGGAGTGAGACCCAGTACTTC
abundance: .
v_gene: TRBV2
j_gene: TRBJ2-5
d_gene: TRBD2

CDR3aa: CSASRDRADEQFF
CDR3nt: TGCAGTGCTTCACGGGACAGGGCGGATGAGCAGTTCTTC
abundance: .
v_gene: TRBV20-1
j_gene: TRBJ2-1
d_gene: TRBD1

CDR3aa: CASSPVSGANVLTF
CDR3nt: TGTGCCAGCTCACCGGTCTCTGGGGCCAACGTCCTGACTTTC
abundance: .
v_gene: TRBV18
j_gene: TRBJ2-6
d_gene: .

CDR3aa: CASSPGTGNEKLFF
CDR3nt: TGTGCCAGCTCACCTGGGACAGGGAATGAAAAACTGTTTTTT
abundance: .
v_gene: TRBV18
j_gene: TRBJ1-4
d_gene: TRBD1

CDR3aa: CSVKGQAYGYTF
CDR3nt: TGCAGCGTCAAAGGGCAGGCCTATGGCTACACCTTC
abundance: .
v_gene: TRBV29-1
j_gene: TRBJ1-2
d_gene: .

CDR3aa: CASSRSGRNTDTQYF
CDR3nt: TGTGCCAGCAGCCGTAGCGGGAGAAACACAGATACGCAGTATTTT
abundance: .
v_gene: TRBV25-1
j_gene: TRBJ2-3
d_gene: TRBD2

CDR3aa: CSVEDRYSGVPDTQYF
CDR3nt: TGCAGCGTTGAGGATCGGTACAGCGGAGTGCCAGATACGCAGTATTTT
abundance: .
v_gene: TRBV29-1
j_gene: TRBJ2-3
d_gene: .

CDR3aa: CAWGVRQGRGGELFF
CDR3nt: TGTGCCTGGGGAGTCCGACAGGGAAGGGGCGGGGAGCTGTTTTTT
abundance: .
v_gene: TRBV30
j_gene: TRBJ2-2
d_gene: TRBD1

CDR3aa: CASSQGIGDNYEQYF
CDR3nt: TGCGCCAGCAGCCAGGGGATAGGGGACAACTACGAGCAGTACTTC
abundance: .
v_gene: TRBV4-3
j_gene: TRBJ2-7
d_gene: .

CDR3aa: CASSIKGLATLDEQFF
CDR3nt: TGTGCCAGCAGCATAAAGGGACTAGCAACTTTGGATGAGCAGTTCTTC
abundance: .
v_gene: TRBV5-4
j_gene: TRBJ2-1
d_gene: TRBD2

CDR3aa: CASSVGLEAFF
CDR3nt: TGTGCCAGCAGTGTCGGCCTGGAAGCTTTCTTT
abundance: .
v_gene: TRBV2
j_gene: TRBJ1-1
d_gene: .

CDR3aa: CASSAGQGFGYTF
CDR3nt: TGTGCCAGCAGTGCGGGACAGGGGTTTGGCTACACCTTC
abundance: .
v_gene: TRBV25-1
j_gene: TRBJ1-2
d_gene: TRBD1

CDR3aa: CASSQGGRGETQYF
CDR3nt: TGTGCCAGCAGCCAAGGTGGCAGGGGAGAGACCCAGTACTTC
abundance: .
v_gene: TRBV3-1
j_gene: TRBJ2-5
d_gene: .

CDR3aa: CASSLRVEAFF
CDR3nt: TGTGCCAGTAGTCTCCGAGTCGAAGCTTTCTTT
abundance: .
v_gene: TRBV19
j_gene: TRBJ1-1
d_gene: .

CDR3aa: CSVSSYNEQFF
CDR3nt: TGCAGCGTATCTTCCTACAATGAGCAGTTCTTC
abundance: .
v_gene: TRBV29-1
j_gene: TRBJ2-1
d_gene: .

CDR3aa: CASTLRVGQGVNEQFF
CDR3nt: TGTGCCAGCACCCTTAGAGTGGGACAGGGGGTCAATGAGCAGTTCTTC
abundance: once
v_gene: TRBV27
j_gene: TRBJ2-1
d_gene: TRBD1

CDR3aa: CSARDRTNYGYTF
CDR3nt: TGCAGTGCTAGGGACAGGACCAACTATGGCTACACCTTC
abundance: .
v_gene: TRBV20-1
j_gene: TRBJ1-2
d_gene: TRBD1

CDR3aa: CASRRGPSTDTQYF
CDR3nt: TGTGCCAGCAGGAGGGGGCCTAGCACAGATACGCAGTATTTT
abundance: once
v_gene: TRBV6-5
j_gene: TRBJ2-3
d_gene: TRBD1

CDR3aa: CSARGYQWNTGELFF
CDR3nt: TGCAGTGCTAGAGGGTATCAGTGGAACACCGGGGAGCTGTTTTTT
abundance: .
v_gene: TRBV20-1
j_gene: TRBJ2-2
d_gene: .

CDR3aa: CASSHLNTEAFF
CDR3nt: TGTGCCAGCAGCCACCTGAACACTGAAGCTTTCTTT
abundance: few
v_gene: TRBV3-1
j_gene: TRBJ1-1
d_gene: .

CDR3aa: CASRDSFNYGYTF
CDR3nt: TGCGCCAGCAGGGACAGCTTTAACTATGGCTACACCTTC
abundance: once
v_gene: TRBV5-1
j_gene: TRBJ1-2
d_gene: .

CDR3aa: CSAKPGQENEKLFF
CDR3nt: TGCAGTGCTAAACCGGGACAGGAAAATGAAAAACTGTTTTTT
abundance: .
v_gene: TRBV20-1
j_gene: TRBJ1-4
d_gene: TRBD1

CDR3aa: CATSATSGSYEQYF
CDR3nt: TGTGCCACCAGTGCGACTAGCGGGAGCTACGAGCAGTACTTC
abundance: .
v_gene: TRBV24-1
j_gene: TRBJ2-7
d_gene: TRBD2